A selection of T cell receptor beta chains follows, all from one sample in a study of a mutant IDH1 vaccine in newly diagnosed glioma. These receptors' targets are unknown. Data came from immunoSEQ multiplex PCR; TCRdb stores just in-frame clones and leaves some out. Of some 42,000 clones listed, around 74% are singletons. Sequencing was performed on PBMCs, taken from a glioma patient whose treatment included an IDH1 peptide vaccine. The receptors shown here come from a man aged 45-65 years with glioma. CDR3s leave out the opening cysteine and the closing phenylalanine or tryptophan. Fields, in order: V gene, clone size, CDR3 protein. The size entry is marked missing in some rows and otherwise reads once, few, many or a size class.

V: TRBV4-1; size: few; CDR3: ASSQDGWTGNTIY
V: TRBV10-3; size: NA; CDR3: ATQVGVGGPYEQY
V: TRBV30; size: NA; CDR3: AWSVVRGHYANTGELF
V: TRBV4-1; size: NA; CDR3: ASSLGGDQPQH
V: TRBV13; size: NA; CDR3: ASSRTVTGGLYEQY
V: TRBV29-1; size: NA; CDR3: SVRDREGNEQF
V: TRBV18; size: NA; CDR3: ASSHRQGKTNSPLH
V: TRBV18; size: NA; CDR3: ASSPDRNTGELF
V: TRBV5-5; size: once; CDR3: ASSPDWAISNQPQH
V: TRBV10-3; size: NA; CDR3: AISESDGATNEKLF
V: TRBV6-1; size: NA; CDR3: ASSDLPPRVPGYT
V: TRBV7-9; size: NA; CDR3: ASSFGTATEAF
V: TRBV5-8; size: NA; CDR3: ASSFIFALAGQETQY
V: TRBV28; size: NA; CDR3: ASSLEGRGPDTQY
V: TRBV7-9; size: NA; CDR3: ASSLGQGDGEQY
V: TRBV6-5; size: once; CDR3: ASGRDPGAGEQY
V: TRBV13; size: NA; CDR3: ASSSRTGGREQY
V: TRBV19; size: NA; CDR3: ASVQGTNTEAF
V: TRBV6-6; size: many; CDR3: ASSNSQDTGANVLT
V: TRBV13; size: NA; CDR3: ASSLRVSNQPQH